The present entry profiles one TCR beta chain with its context. Antigen specificity is unknown. This specimen belongs to a study of radiotherapy plus CTLA-4 blockade in lung cancer. Study details: The study recorded objective responses in roughly 20% of patients and disease control in around 31%. Study-level results: Together with interferon-beta, which increased in serum after radiation, early dynamic changes in blood T cell clones were reportedly the best predictors of response.

Using immunoSEQ multiplex PCR, the repertoire was profiled, and TCRdb retains in-frame clones only, with some absent. The sample carries around 56,000 clones, 65% to 80% recorded once. Each patient with chemo-refractory metastatic non-small-cell lung cancer was treated with focal radiation plus CTLA-4 blockade using ipilimumab. Germline CDR1 SNHLY, CDR2 FYNNEI. Trimming removed 4 bases from V and 0 bases from J, with 12 bases in between. There are 15 residues in the CDR3. The chain recombines TRBV2 with TRBJ1-2; D is undetermined. The material was peripheral blood, obtained from a patient treated with radiotherapy plus ipilimumab. This sequence originates from a human donor with non-small cell lung cancer who had a complete response to radiotherapy plus ipilimumab. The CDR3 DNA follows: TGTGCCAGCAGTGCCGGTCCCGGTTCTAACTATGGCTACACCTTC. It yields the protein CASSAGPGSNYGYTF.